This TCR beta chain stems from a study of tumor and adjacent non-tumor tissue in lung cancer. The overall study: Aged about 30 to 85 years, patients included roughly ten men and about five women with stage I to III disease. Study outcomes and limitations: Shorter survival was associated with higher TCR diversity in tumors. Top 100 clones took a larger repertoire share in normal lung.

Three rounds of nested PCR, following a modified ARM-PCR protocol, produced the TCRbeta library. TCRdb re-derived calls from the multiplex PCR reads in MiXCR, one entry per CDR3 protein. The sample yields 100,000 or so distinct CDR3 sequences, about 80% seen once. To note about this clonotype: The antigen remains unidentified. At one end the junction does not follow the germline gene, possibly because of a read error.

The CDR3 contains 13 residues. Germline V CDR1 and CDR2: SGHAT, FQNNGV. The template was RNA from unsorted bulk tissue. More than 3 cm separated this lung sample from the edge of the tumor. This receptor was taken from a man in his fifties or sixties with small cell lung cancer. Input material: distant non-tumor lung tissue. The chain couples TRBV11-2 to TRBJ2-1, with a tentative D call TRBD1 (5 bases). The CDR3 sequence: CASSLGRNNEQLF. The CDR3 coding sequence is TGTGCCAGCAGCTTGGGGCGCAACAATGAGCAGCTCTTC.